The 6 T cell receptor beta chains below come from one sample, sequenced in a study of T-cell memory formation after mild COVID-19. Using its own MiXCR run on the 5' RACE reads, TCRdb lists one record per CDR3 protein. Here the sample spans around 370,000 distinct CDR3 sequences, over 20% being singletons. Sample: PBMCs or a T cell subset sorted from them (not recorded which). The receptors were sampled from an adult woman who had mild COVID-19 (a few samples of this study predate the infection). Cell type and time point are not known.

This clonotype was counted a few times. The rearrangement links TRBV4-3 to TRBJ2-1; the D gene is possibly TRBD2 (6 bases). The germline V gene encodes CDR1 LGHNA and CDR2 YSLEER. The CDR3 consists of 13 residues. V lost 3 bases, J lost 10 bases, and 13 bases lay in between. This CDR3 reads CASSQDTAGEQFF. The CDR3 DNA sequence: TGCGCCAGCAGCCAGGATACAGCGGGCGAGCAGTTCTTC.

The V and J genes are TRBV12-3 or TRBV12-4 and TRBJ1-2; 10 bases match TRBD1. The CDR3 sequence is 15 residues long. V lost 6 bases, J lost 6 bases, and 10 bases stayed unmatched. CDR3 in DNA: TGTGCCAGCAGAACGACCGGGACAGGGGTGGATGGCTACACCTTC. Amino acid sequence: CASRTTGTGVDGYTF.

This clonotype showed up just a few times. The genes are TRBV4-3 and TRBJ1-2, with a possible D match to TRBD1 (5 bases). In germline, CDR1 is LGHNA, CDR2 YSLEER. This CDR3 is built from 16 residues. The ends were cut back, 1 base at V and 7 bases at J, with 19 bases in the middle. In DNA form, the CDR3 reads TGCGCCAGCAGCCAAGGTTTGGGGCCGACCGCCACTGGCTACACCTTC. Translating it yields CASSQGLGPTATGYTF.

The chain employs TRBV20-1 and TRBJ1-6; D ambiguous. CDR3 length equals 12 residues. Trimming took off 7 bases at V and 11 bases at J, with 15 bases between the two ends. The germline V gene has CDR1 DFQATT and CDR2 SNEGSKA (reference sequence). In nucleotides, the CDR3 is TGCAGTGGTCGGCGGAAAGGAACACCCCTCCACTTT. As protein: CSGRRKGTPLHF.

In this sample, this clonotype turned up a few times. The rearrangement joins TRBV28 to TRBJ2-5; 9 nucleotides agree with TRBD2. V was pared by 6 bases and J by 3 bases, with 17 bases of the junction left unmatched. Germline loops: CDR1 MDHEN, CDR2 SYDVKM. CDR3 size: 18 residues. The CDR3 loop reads CASSPRLAGVGGKETQYF. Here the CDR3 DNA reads TGTGCCAGCAGCCCTAGATTAGCGGGAGTAGGAGGAAAAGAGACCCAGTACTTC.

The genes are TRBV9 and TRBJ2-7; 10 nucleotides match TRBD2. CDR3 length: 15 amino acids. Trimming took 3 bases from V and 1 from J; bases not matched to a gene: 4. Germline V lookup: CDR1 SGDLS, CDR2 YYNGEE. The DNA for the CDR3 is TGTGCCAGCAGCGGAGGACTAGCGGCTTCCTACGAGCAGTACTTC. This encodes CASSGGLAASYEQYF.